This passage covers 4 T cell receptor beta chains from one sample sequenced in a study of glioma-infiltrating T cells. Amplification of TCR alpha and beta CDR3 regions from RNA used iRepertoire nested multiplex PCR. A single record per CDR3 protein comes from TCRdb applying MiXCR to the multiplex PCR reads. The repertoire consists of a few hundred thousand distinct CDR3 sequences, with 35% to 45% occurring once and the leading ten covering more than 10%. Material: glioma tissue, nonneoplastic brain tissue, or PBMCs (not recorded which). These receptor sequences come from a human donor with low-grade glioma or glioblastoma, undergoing nonglioma brain surgery, or in good health (not recorded which).

For this clonotype: A clone one base away is much larger, so this may be a read error. This chain uses TRBV6-9 with TRBJ2-7; TRBD2 agrees at 12 bases. This CDR3 comprises 16 residues. Germline CDR1 is MNHGY and CDR2 is SVAAGI. CDR3 bases: TGTGCCAGCGGTTACCTAGCGGGAGGGAAGAGGTACGAGCAGTACTTC. Translated: CASGYLAGGKRYEQYF.

Many counts were recorded for this clonotype. The chain carries TRBV25-1 and TRBJ2-7; D is uncertain. Germline lookup yields CDR1 MGHDK and CDR2 SYGVNS. CDR3 length: 13 amino acids. The ends were cut back, 2 bases at V and 5 bases at J, with 10 bases in the middle. The CDR3 here is CASSEKLFHEQYF. The CDR3 DNA reads TGTGCCAGCAGTGAAAAGTTATTCCACGAGCAGTACTTC.

This clonotype was recorded many times. The chain couples TRBV4-3 to TRBJ2-1; a possible D gene is TRBD2 (6 bases). V lost 0 bases, J lost 5 bases, and 11 bases lay in between. Germline V gives CDR1 LGHNA, CDR2 YSLEER. This CDR3 spans 15 amino acids. The CDR3 coding sequence is TGCGCCAGCAGCCAAGAAGTGGGAGGACACAATGAGCAGTTCTTC. Translation: CASSQEVGGHNEQFF.

The chain combines TRBV2 with TRBJ1-2, with D perhaps matching TRBD1 (5 bases). The CDR3 spans 15 residues. The V and J ends lost 5 bases and 3 bases respectively, with 16 bases between them. Germline CDR1 and CDR2: SNHLY and FYNNEI. The DNA of the CDR3 is TGTGCCAGCAGTCAGCAGGCAGGGAGCGACTATGGCTACACCTTC. Translating gives CASSQQAGSDYGYTF.